Sequencing of this T cell receptor (beta chain) was carried out in a study of PD-1 blockade in classical Hodgkin lymphoma. With regard to this clone: Its antigen is unidentified.

Clones were read by immunoSEQ multiplex PCR, and TCRdb kept only the in-frame ones, dropping some. Here the sample spans about 24,000 clones, more than 80% being singletons. The time point is: newly diagnosed, previously untreated cHL patient sample. Negative selection with magnetic separation was used to purify CD4+ T cells from thawed PBMCs. Comparison used PBMCs from newly diagnosed, untreated classical Hodgkin lymphoma. Study-level findings and limits: Repertoire differences lack defined causes, possibly disease activity or prior therapy. Newly diagnosed patients reportedly trailed healthy donors in baseline TCR diversity.

Per germline, CDR1 SGDLS and CDR2 YYNGEE. The CDR3 consists of 16 residues. V lost 0 bases and J lost 8; bases outside the gene matches: 7. The rearrangement links TRBV9 to TRBJ2-2; 10 positions match TRBD1. The receptor comes from a human donor with classical Hodgkin lymphoma. The sequenced material came from CD4+ T cells from blood. In DNA form, the CDR3 reads TGTGCCAGCAGCGTAGTGGGGACAGGGGTTTCGGGGGAGCTGTTTTTT. Amino acid sequence: CASSVVGTGVSGELFF.